This TCR beta chain was obtained from a study of blood T cells in healthy people across ages. The overall study: About one barcoded TCR beta cDNA was captured per two T cells.

CDR3 size: 22 residues. The V end was cut by 2 bases, the J end by 2 bases, with 32 bases between. Germline V gene data show CDR1 as MNHEY and CDR2 as SVGAGI. Study results and limitations: In older individuals, TCR beta diversity per million T cells was lower, falling roughly linearly with age. Relative to aged donors, long-lived donors carried more naive CD4+ cells and displayed higher diversity.

To note about this clonotype: Its target is unknown.

With a J-beta primer mix and a sample-barcoded 5' primer, a second PCR ran about 6 to 11 cycles. CDR3-containing paired-end reads numbering at least 2.5 million came from each sample. TCRdb re-called the 5' RACE reads with MiXCR, one entry per CDR3 protein. The sample has approximately 690,000 distinct CDR3 sequences, 35% to 50% seen once. Sequencing input: blood. This sequence originates from an elderly man in good health. The rearrangement links TRBV6-5 to TRBJ2-3; possible D gene TRBD2, 6 bases. CDR3 DNA sequence: TGTGCCAGCAGTTACATATCAGGGAAGCGATCTAGAGGATGGGAGGTCACAGATACGCAGTATTTT. It yields the protein CASSYISGKRSRGWEVTDTQYF.